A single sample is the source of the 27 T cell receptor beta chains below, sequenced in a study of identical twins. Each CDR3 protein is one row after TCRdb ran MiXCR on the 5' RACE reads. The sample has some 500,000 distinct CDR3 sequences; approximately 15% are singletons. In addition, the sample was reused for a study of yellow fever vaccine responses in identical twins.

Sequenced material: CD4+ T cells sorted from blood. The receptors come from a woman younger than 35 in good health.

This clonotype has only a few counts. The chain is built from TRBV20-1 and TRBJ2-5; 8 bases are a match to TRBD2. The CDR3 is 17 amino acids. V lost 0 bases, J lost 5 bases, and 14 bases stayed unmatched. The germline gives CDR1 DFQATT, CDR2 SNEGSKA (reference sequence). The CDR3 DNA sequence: TGCAGTGCTAGAGATATGGGGACTAGATTAAACTTGGAGACCCAGTACTTC. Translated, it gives CSARDMGTRLNLETQYF.

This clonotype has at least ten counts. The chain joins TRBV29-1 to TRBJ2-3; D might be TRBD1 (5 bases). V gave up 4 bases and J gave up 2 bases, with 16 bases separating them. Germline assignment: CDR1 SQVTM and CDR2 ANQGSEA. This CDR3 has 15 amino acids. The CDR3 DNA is TGCAGCGTTGCACCCAGCAGGGCTTTCACAGATACGCAGTATTTT. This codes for CSVAPSRAFTDTQYF.

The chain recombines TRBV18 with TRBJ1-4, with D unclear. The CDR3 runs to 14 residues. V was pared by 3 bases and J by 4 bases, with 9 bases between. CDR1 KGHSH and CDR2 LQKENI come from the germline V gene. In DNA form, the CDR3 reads TGTGCCAGCTCACCGCTACAGAGTAATGAAAAACTGTTTTTT. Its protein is CASSPLQSNEKLFF.

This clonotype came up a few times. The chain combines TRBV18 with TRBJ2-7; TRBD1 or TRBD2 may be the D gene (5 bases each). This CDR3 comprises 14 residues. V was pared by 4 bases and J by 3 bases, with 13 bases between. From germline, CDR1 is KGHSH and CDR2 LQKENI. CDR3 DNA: TGTGCCAGCTCACACACCGGGGACGTCTACGAGCAGTACTTC. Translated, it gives CASSHTGDVYEQYF.

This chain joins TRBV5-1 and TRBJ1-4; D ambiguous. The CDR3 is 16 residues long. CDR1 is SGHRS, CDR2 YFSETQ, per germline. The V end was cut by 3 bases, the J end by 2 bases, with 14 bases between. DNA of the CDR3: TGCGCCAGCAGCTCCGGTGAAAGGGCGACTAATGAAAAACTGTTTTTT. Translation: CASSSGERATNEKLFF.

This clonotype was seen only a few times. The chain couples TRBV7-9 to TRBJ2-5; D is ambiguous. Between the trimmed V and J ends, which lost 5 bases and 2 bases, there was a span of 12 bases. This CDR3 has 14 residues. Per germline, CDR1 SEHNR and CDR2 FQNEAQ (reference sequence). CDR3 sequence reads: CASSDLGGQETQYF. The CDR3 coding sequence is TGTGCCAGCAGCGACCTTGGCGGACAAGAGACCCAGTACTTC. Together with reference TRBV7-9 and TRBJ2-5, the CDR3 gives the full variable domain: DTGVSQNPRHKITKRGQNVTFRCDPISEHNRLYWYRQTLGQGPEFLTYFQNEAQLEKSRLLSDRFSAERPKGSFSTLEIQRTEQGDSAMYLCASSDLGGQETQYFGPGTRLLVL.

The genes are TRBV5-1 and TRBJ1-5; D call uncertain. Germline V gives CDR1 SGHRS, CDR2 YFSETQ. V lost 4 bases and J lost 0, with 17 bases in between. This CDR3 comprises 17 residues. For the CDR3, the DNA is TGCGCCAGCAGCCGCCCGTCCACGGATCGTAGCAATCAGCCCCAGCATTTT. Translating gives CASSRPSTDRSNQPQHF.

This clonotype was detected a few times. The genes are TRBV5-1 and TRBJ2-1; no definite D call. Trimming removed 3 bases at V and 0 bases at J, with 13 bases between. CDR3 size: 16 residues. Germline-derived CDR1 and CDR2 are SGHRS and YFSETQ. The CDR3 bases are TGCGCCAGCAGCTCGTTAGTGGGTAGCTCCTACAATGAGCAGTTCTTC. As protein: CASSSLVGSSYNEQFF.

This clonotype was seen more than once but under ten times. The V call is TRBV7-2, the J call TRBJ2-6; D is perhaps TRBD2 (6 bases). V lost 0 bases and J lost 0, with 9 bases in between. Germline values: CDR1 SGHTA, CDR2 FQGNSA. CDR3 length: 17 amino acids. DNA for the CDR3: TGTGCCAGCAGCTTAGCTATCGGGGGCTCTGGGGCCAACGTCCTGACTTTC. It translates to CASSLAIGGSGANVLTF.

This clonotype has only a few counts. CDR3 region: CASRASAYEQYF. CDR3 DNA: TGTGCCAGCCGGGCTAGCGCCTACGAGCAGTACTTC. The genes are TRBV3-1 and TRBJ2-7; TRBD2 is a possible D gene (6 bases). CDR3 length equals 12 residues. Trimming left V 8 bases short and J 2 bases short, with 10 bases between. CDR1 is LGHDT, CDR2 YNNKEL, per germline (reference sequence).

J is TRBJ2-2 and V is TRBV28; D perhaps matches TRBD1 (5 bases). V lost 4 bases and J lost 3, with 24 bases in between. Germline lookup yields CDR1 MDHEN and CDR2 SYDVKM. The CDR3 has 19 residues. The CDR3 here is CASSSVMWGSAPHTGELFF. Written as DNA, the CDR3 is TGTGCCAGCAGTTCTGTGATGTGGGGCTCAGCCCCCCACACCGGGGAGCTGTTTTTT.

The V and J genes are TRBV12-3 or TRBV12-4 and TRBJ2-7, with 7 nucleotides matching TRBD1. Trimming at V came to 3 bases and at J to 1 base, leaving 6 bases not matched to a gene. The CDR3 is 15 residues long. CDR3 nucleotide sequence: TGTGCCAGCAGTTTTAAGGGACAGAGTTCCTACGAGCAGTACTTC. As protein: CASSFKGQSSYEQYF.

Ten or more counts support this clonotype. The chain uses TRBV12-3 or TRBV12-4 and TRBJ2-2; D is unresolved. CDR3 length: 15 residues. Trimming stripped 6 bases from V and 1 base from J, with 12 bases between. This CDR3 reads CASRVLDMNTGELFF. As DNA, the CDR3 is TGTGCCAGCAGGGTCCTAGATATGAACACCGGGGAGCTGTTTTTT.

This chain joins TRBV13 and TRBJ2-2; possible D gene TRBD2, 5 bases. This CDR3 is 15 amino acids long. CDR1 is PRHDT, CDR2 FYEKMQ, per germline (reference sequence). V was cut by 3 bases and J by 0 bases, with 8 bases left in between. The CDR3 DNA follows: TGTGCCAGCAGCTTCGGTAGCGCGAACACCGGGGAGCTGTTTTTT. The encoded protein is CASSFGSANTGELFF.

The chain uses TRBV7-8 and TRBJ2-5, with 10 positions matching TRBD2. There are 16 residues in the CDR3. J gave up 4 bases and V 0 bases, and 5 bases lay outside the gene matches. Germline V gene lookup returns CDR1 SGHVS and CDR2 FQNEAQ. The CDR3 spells CASSLARLAGVETQYF. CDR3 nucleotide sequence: TGTGCCAGCAGCTTAGCGCGGCTAGCGGGAGTAGAGACCCAGTACTTC. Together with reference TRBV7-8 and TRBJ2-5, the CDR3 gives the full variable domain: GAGVSQSPRYKVAKRGQDVALRCDPISGHVSLFWYQQALGQGPEFLTYFQNEAQLDKSGLPSDRFFAERPEGSVSTLKIQRTQQEDSAVYLCASSLARLAGVETQYFGPGTRLLVL.

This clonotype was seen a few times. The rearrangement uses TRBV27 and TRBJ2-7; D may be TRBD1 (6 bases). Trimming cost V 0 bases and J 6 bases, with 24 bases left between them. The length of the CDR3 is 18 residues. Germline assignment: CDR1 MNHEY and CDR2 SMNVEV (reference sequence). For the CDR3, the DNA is TGTGCCAGCAGTTTATCCTCTGGATTAGGGACATACCTACCCGAGCAGTACTTC. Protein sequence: CASSLSSGLGTYLPEQYF.

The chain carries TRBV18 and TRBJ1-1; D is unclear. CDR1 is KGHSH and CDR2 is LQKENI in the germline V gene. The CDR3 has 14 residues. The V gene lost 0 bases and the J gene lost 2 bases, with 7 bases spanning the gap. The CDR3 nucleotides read TGTGCCAGCTCACCACCGCACAGAAACACTGAAGCTTTCTTT. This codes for CASSPPHRNTEAFF. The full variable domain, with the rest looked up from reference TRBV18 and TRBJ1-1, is NAGVMQNPRHLVRRRGQEARLRCSPMKGHSHVYWYRQLPEEGLKFMVYLQKENIIDESGMPKERFSAEFPKEGPSILRIQQVVRGDSAAYFCASSPPHRNTEAFFGQGTRLTVV.

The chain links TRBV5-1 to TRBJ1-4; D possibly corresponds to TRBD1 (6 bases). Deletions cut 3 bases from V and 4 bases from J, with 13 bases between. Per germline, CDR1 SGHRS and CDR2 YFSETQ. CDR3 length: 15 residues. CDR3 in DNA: TGCGCCAGCAGCTCGACGGGGGGCAGTAATGAAAAACTGTTTTTT. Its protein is CASSSTGGSNEKLFF.

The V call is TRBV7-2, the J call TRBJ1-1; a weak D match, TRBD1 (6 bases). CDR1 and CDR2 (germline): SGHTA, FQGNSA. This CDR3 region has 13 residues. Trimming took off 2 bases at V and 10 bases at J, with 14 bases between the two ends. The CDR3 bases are TGTGCCAGCAGCTTATCCGGGACAAAAGGAGCTTTCTTT. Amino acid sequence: CASSLSGTKGAFF.

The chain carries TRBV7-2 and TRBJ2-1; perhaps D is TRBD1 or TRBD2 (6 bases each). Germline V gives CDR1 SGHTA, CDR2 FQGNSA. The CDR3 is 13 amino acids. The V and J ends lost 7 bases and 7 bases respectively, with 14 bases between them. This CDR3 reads CASTHGGRNEQFF. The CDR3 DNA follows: TGTGCCAGCACCCATGGGGGGCGGAATGAGCAGTTCTTC.

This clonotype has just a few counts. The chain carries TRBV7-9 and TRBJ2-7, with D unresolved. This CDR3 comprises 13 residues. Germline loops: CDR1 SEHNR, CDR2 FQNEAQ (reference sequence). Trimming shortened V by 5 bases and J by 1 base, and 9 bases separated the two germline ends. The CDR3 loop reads CASSGRKSYEQYF. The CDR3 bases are TGTGCCAGCAGCGGAAGGAAATCCTACGAGCAGTACTTC.

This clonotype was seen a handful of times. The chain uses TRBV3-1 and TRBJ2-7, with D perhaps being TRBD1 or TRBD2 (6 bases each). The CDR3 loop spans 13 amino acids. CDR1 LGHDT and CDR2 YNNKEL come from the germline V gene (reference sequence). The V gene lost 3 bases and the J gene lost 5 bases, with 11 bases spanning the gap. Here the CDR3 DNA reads TGTGCCAGCAGCCACGGGGGCGGGAACGAGCAGTACTTC. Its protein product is CASSHGGGNEQYF.

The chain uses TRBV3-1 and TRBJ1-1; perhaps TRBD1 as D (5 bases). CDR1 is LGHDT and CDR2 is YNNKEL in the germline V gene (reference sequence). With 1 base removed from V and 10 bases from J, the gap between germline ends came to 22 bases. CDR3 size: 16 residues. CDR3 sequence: CASSQVWGTQIIGAFF. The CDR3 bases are TGTGCCAGCAGCCAAGTGTGGGGGACGCAAATTATAGGAGCTTTCTTT.

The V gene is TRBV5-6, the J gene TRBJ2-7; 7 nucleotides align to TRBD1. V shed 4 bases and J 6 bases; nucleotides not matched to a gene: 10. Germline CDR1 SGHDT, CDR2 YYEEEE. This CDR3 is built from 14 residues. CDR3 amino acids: CASSLQGVRLEQYF. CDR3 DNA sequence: TGTGCCAGCAGCCTCCAGGGGGTCAGACTCGAGCAGTACTTC.

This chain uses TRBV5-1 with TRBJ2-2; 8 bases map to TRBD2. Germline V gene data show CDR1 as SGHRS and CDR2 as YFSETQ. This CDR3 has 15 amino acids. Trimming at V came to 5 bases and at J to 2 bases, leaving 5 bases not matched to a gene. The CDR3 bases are TGCGCCAGCAGTGAGAGCGGGAGAAACACCGGGGAGCTGTTTTTT. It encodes CASSESGRNTGELFF.

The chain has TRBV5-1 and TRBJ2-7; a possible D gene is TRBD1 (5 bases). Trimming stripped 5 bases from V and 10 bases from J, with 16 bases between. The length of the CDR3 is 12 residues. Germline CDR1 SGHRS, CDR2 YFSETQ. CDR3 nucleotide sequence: TGCGCCAGCAGTGAAGAGTTAGGGGATCAGTACTTC. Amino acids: CASSEELGDQYF.

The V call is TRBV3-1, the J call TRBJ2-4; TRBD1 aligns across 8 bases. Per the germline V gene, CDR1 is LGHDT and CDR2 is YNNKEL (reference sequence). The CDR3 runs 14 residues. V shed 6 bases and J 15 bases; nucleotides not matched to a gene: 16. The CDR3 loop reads CASSAGQGEGGLYF. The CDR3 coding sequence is TGTGCCAGCAGTGCCGGACAGGGCGAAGGGGGTTTGTACTTC.